The clone carrying this T cell receptor (beta chain) was observed a few times. These data come from a study of OX40 agonist ivuxolimab in advanced cancers. Measured with immunoSEQ multiplex PCR; TCRdb has only the in-frame clones, and not every one. The sample has roughly 80,000 clones, around four fifths seen once. The sample here was CD4+ or CD8+ T cells sorted from blood, taken in a trial of the OX40 agonist ivuxolimab. The TCR comes from an adult with an advanced solid tumor such as melanoma, head and neck, liver or kidney cancer.

In DNA, the CDR3 is TGTGCCAGCAGCTTGCAAACTGGCTACGAGCAGTACGTC. Encoded protein: CASSLQTGYEQYV. This rearrangement joins TRBV5-5 to TRBJ2-7; D not certain. Trimming cost V 1 base and J 3 bases, with 8 bases left between them. The CDR3 totals 13 residues. Per the germline V gene, CDR1 is SGHKS and CDR2 is YYEKEE (reference sequence).